This is a list of T cell receptor beta chains from one sample in a study of a mutant IDH1 vaccine in newly diagnosed glioma. TCRdb's table, derived via immunoSEQ multiplex PCR, lists solely in-frame clones and lacks some. The table shows roughly 35,000 clones, with 70% to 90% occurring only once. The source was PBMCs, collected from a glioma patient treated with radiotherapy, temozolomide or both. These receptors all come from a middle-aged woman with glioma. Both conserved end residues are part of each CDR3. The D gene is left open where the match is weak. Clone size is shown for a subset of rows, as once, few, many or a class of expanded clone.

TRBD1,TRBV2,TRBJ1-1,-,CASRTGGTEAFF,TGTGCCAGCAGGACAGGGGGAACTGAAGCTTTCTTT
-,TRBV14,TRBJ2-1,few,CASSQGGFRNEQFF,TGTGCCAGCAGCCAAGGGGGCTTCCGAAATGAGCAGTTCTTC
-,TRBV29-1,TRBJ1-1,-,CSVGRKNTEAFF,TGCAGCGTTGGCAGGAAGAACACTGAAGCTTTCTTT
-,TRBV2,TRBJ1-5,-,CASSRTATNQPQHF,TGTGCCAGCAGTCGGACAGCCACAAATCAGCCCCAGCATTTT
-,TRBV7-9,TRBJ1-1,once,CASSLAGLNNGEAFF,TGTGCCAGCAGCTTAGCCGGACTGAACAACGGTGAGGCTTTCTTT
-,TRBV4-2,TRBJ1-6,few,CASSQVGNNSPLHF,TGTGCCAGCAGCCAAGTGGGGAATAATTCACCCCTCCACTTT
-,TRBV25-1,TRBJ1-2,-,CASSAGRNYGYTF,TGTGCCAGCAGTGCGGGACGGAACTATGGCTACACCTTC
-,TRBV6-4,TRBJ2-3,-,CASSPIPLQLVEDTQYF,TGTGCCAGCAGTCCCATACCCTTACAACTAGTCGAAGATACGCAGTATTTT
TRBD2,TRBV6-5,TRBJ2-1,-,CASSASGGVYNEQFF,TGTGCCAGCAGCGCGAGCGGGGGGGTCTACAATGAGCAGTTCTTC
-,TRBV5-6,TRBJ2-5,-,CASSFARGVGETQYF,TGTGCCAGCAGCTTCGCCCGGGGAGTGGGGGAGACCCAGTACTTC
-,TRBV5-8,TRBJ2-1,-,CASSFYHEQFF,TGTGCCAGCAGCTTTTATCATGAGCAGTTCTTC
-,TRBV9,TRBJ1-2,-,CASSATGHYGYTF,TGTGCCAGCAGCGCGACAGGCCACTATGGCTACACCTTC
-,TRBV5-1,TRBJ2-1,-,CASSFGGMGLGSANEQFF,TGCGCCAGCAGCTTCGGGGGCATGGGGCTAGGGTCCGCCAATGAGCAGTTCTTC
TRBD1,TRBV27,TRBJ1-1,-,CASSLRTGAPWTEAFF,TGTGCCAGCAGTTTGAGGACAGGGGCACCGTGGACTGAAGCTTTCTTT
-,TRBV18,TRBJ2-3,-,CASSPENTDTQYF,TGTGCCAGCTCACCGGAAAACACAGATACGCAGTATTTT
-,TRBV5-1,TRBJ2-1,-,CASSYGGPPPNNEQFF,TGCGCCAGCAGTTACGGAGGGCCCCCACCGAACAATGAGCAGTTCTTC
TRBD1,TRBV19,TRBJ1-5,-,CASSVGQGSPQHF,TGTGCCAGTAGTGTAGGACAGGGGTCACCCCAGCATTTT
TRBD1,TRBV6-5,TRBJ1-2,-,CASRPTFTGGDGYTF,TGTGCCAGCAGGCCCACCTTTACAGGGGGCGATGGCTACACCTTC
-,TRBV7-8,TRBJ2-6,once,CASSLNPATGANVLTF,TGTGCCAGCAGCTTAAACCCCGCAACTGGGGCCAACGTCCTGACTTTC
-,TRBV29-1,TRBJ2-7,-,CSAPAVRAYEQYF,TGCAGCGCCCCGGCGGTCAGAGCCTACGAGCAGTACTTC
TRBD1,TRBV10-3,TRBJ1-1,few,CASRDRDRENTEAFF,TGTGCCAGCCGGGACAGGGATAGGGAGAACACTGAAGCTTTCTTT
-,TRBV30,TRBJ1-1,once,CAWSVGIHRTEAFF,TGTGCCTGGAGTGTGGGGATTCACCGCACTGAAGCTTTCTTT
TRBD2,TRBV5-1,TRBJ2-5,-,CASSGRGTDGTQYF,TGCGCCAGCAGCGGGAGGGGAACCGACGGGACCCAGTACTTC
TRBD2,TRBV7-2,TRBJ2-2,-,CASSSGGLVPGELFF,TGTGCCAGCAGCTCTGGGGGACTAGTTCCCGGGGAGCTGTTTTTT
TRBD1,TRBV5-1,TRBJ2-5,-,CASRWTGEETQYF,TGCGCCAGCAGATGGACAGGGGAAGAGACCCAGTACTTC
-,TRBV5-4,TRBJ1-5,once,CASSLGGRGNQPQHF,TGTGCCAGCAGCTTGGGGGGCAGGGGCAATCAGCCCCAGCATTTT
-,TRBV27,TRBJ1-1,-,CASSLARRTEAFF,TGTGCCAGCAGTTTGGCCCGGAGGACTGAAGCTTTCTTT
TRBD2,TRBV29-1,TRBJ2-5,-,CSVEDPSAGTSPQETQYF,TGCAGCGTTGAAGACCCCTCAGCGGGGACTAGTCCACAAGAGACCCAGTACTTC
-,TRBV2,TRBJ1-2,-,CASSEDRDFYGYTF,TGTGCCAGCAGTGAAGACAGAGACTTCTATGGCTACACCTTC
-,TRBV6-6,TRBJ1-1,-,CASSLLGWTSEAFF,TGTGCCAGCAGTTTACTGGGGTGGACTTCGGAAGCTTTCTTT
TRBD1,TRBV5-1,TRBJ2-7,-,CASSLPRGQAVTYEQYF,TGCGCCAGCAGCTTGCCAAGAGGACAGGCAGTCACCTACGAGCAGTACTTC
-,TRBV10-2,TRBJ2-5,once,CASSGRGGKETQYF,TGCGCCAGCAGTGGGAGAGGGGGGAAAGAGACCCAGTACTTC
TRBD2,TRBV4-1,TRBJ2-1,-,CASSQERLAGGREQFF,TGCGCCAGCAGCCAAGAGAGACTAGCGGGGGGGCGGGAGCAGTTCTTC
-,TRBV5-6,TRBJ2-2,-,CASSLAMVRDTGELFF,TGTGCCAGCAGCTTGGCCATGGTTAGGGACACCGGGGAGCTGTTTTTT
-,TRBV7-9,TRBJ2-7,-,CASSPTRGGEQYF,TGTGCCAGCAGCCCAACACGGGGAGGCGAGCAGTACTTC
-,TRBV7-8,TRBJ1-1,-,CASSLGGGAAEAFF,TGTGCCAGCAGCTTAGGGGGTGGGGCGGCTGAAGCTTTCTTT
TRBD2,TRBV2,TRBJ2-2,-,CASKRGGVLGELFF,TGTGCCAGCAAGCGCGGGGGGGTCCTCGGGGAGCTGTTTTTT
TRBD1,TRBV5-1,TRBJ2-7,-,CASSLNLGQGYEQYF,TGCGCCAGCAGCTTGAACTTGGGACAGGGCTACGAGCAGTACTTC
TRBD1,TRBV5-1,TRBJ2-5,-,CASSLLGQGKETQYF,TGCGCCAGCAGCTTGTTAGGACAGGGAAAAGAGACCCAGTACTTC
TRBD2,TRBV29-1,TRBJ2-5,-,CSVDSGREMETQYF,TGCAGCGTTGATAGCGGGAGGGAGATGGAGACCCAGTACTTC
TRBD1,TRBV6-6,TRBJ2-7,-,CASSYGDRSYEQYF,TGTGCCAGCAGTTACGGGGACAGGTCCTACGAGCAGTACTTC
-,TRBV5-1,TRBJ2-3,-,CASSRPEGPYTDTQYF,TGCGCCAGCAGCCGTCCCGAGGGACCCTACACAGATACGCAGTATTTT
TRBD2,TRBV19,TRBJ2-1,-,CASSTTSGYNEQFF,TGTGCCAGTAGTACCACTAGCGGCTACAATGAGCAGTTCTTC
TRBD1,TRBV10-1,TRBJ1-1,-,CASSSTTGGTEAFF,TGCGCCAGCAGTTCGACGACAGGGGGCACTGAAGCTTTCTTT
TRBD1,TRBV6-5,TRBJ2-7,-,CASSYSDRGISEQYF,TGTGCCAGCAGTTACTCGGACAGGGGGATAAGCGAGCAGTACTTC
-,TRBV10-1,TRBJ1-3,-,CASSDPGGTGNTIYF,TGCGCCAGCAGTGACCCTGGGGGCACTGGAAACACCATATATTTT
TRBD1,TRBV19,TRBJ1-2,-,CASSTDRGHKVYGYTF,TGTGCCAGTAGTACGGACAGGGGGCATAAGGTGTATGGCTACACCTTC
-,TRBV5-1,TRBJ1-2,-,CASSLAAGAQYGYTF,TGCGCCAGCAGCTTGGCCGCAGGGGCTCAATATGGCTACACCTTC
-,TRBV10-3,TRBJ1-5,-,CAISEEQGTGQPQHF,TGTGCCATCAGTGAGGAGCAGGGTACCGGGCAGCCCCAGCATTTT
TRBD1,TRBV6-5,TRBJ1-4,once,CASTGQGSNEKLFF,TGTGCCAGCACCGGACAGGGGTCTAATGAAAAACTGTTTTTT